Sequencing of this T cell receptor (beta chain) was carried out in a study of CD8 T cells in Susac syndrome (dated by TCRdb to about 2019). Broadly, across the study: Of the Susac syndrome patients who were sequenced, roughly 8 were in clinical remission while roughly six had clinically active disease. At blood withdrawal, Susac syndrome patients were therapy-naive, treated with corticosteroids (with IVIg additionally given to some), or treated with IVIg alone. The study used repertoire sequencing to test whether antigen drove CD8+ T cell activation and differentiation in Susac syndrome. Paper-wide results and their limitations: The number of individuals in the TCR sequencing and HLA analysis was recognized as being relatively small. No clonal expansion was detected in the CD4+ T cell repertoire of Susac syndrome patients.

RNA was extracted with the RNeasy kit and roughly 0.45 to 1 ug was reverse transcribed using random hexamers. TCR beta CDR3 regions were amplified with the immunoSEQ multiplex PCR assay covering 54 Vbeta and 13 Jbeta segments. Bias from PCR amplification was corrected by using a synthetic template baseline for primer optimization and for computational correction. The paper's processing steps were these. Reads were annotated to V, D and J genes per IMGT and analyzed with immunoSEQ Analyzer, keeping only productive sequences. Clonality was calculated as one minus the Shannon entropy normalized by log2 of the number of productive unique sequences. For each patient and control, public and private clones were evaluated within the 100 most prevalent clones. A clone was defined as Susac-specific if it was absent from the healthy and MS cohorts, from some 1,100 published viral clones and from other ImmuneACCESS disease sequences. TCRdb reran the public reads through fastp at Q25 and MiXCR, keeping productive beta chains. CDR3 protein duplicates are merged, each entry listing the most common genes and DNA. TCRdb's processing, not the study's, gives the V and J calls here. The table for this sample lists about 180,000 distinct CDR3 sequences; 94% of them were counted only once. The ten largest clones represent roughly 0.11% of the sample.

At the junction V is shortened by 2 bases and J by 7 bases; bases outside the gene matches: 8. CDR1 SGHAT and CDR2 FQNNGV were looked up in the germline V gene. CDR3 length: 15 amino acids, cysteine to phenylalanine. Only the CDR3 DNA stays, 45 bases, in frame from base 1. Remarks on this clonotype: This clone's antigen is unknown. Base quality data are lacking; no much larger clone is found one base away.

Peripheral blood CD8+ and CD4+ T cells from healthy donors, Susac syndrome patients and multiple sclerosis patients were profiled using high-throughput TCR beta sequencing. Susac syndrome patients met recently defined diagnostic criteria for definite or probable disease. Bulk CD8+ and CD4+ T cells were purified magnetically by negative isolation, whereas CD8+ TEMRA cells were enriched by FACS. Blood was drawn into EDTA tubes, processed within 24 hours, and PBMCs were isolated by density gradient centrifugation. PBMCs intended for TCR sequencing were cryopreserved in liquid nitrogen and were subsequently thawed in a 37 degrees C water bath. The sorted or isolated CD4+, CD8+ and CD8+ TEMRA cells reached a purity of at least 90%.

This receptor was taken from a human donor with Susac syndrome. Source material: CD4+ T cells from PBMCs. The sequence joins TRBV11-2 to TRBJ2-3, with 8 junctional bases fitting TRBD2. The CDR3 region: CASSLSSGGQYTQYF. The DNA reads as follows: TGTGCCAGCAGCTTAAGTTCGGGGGGGCAATATACGCAGTATTTT.